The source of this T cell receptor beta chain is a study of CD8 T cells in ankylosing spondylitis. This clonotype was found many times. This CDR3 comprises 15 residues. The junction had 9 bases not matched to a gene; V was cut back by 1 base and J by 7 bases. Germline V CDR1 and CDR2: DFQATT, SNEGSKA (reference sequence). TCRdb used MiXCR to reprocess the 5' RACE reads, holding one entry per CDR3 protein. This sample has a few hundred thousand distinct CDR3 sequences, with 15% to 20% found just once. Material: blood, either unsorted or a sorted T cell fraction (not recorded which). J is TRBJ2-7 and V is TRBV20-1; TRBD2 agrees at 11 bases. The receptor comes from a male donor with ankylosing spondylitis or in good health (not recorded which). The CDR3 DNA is TGCAGTGCTAGAGCTATAGCGGGAGGGACTGAAGAGCAGTACTTC. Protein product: CSARAIAGGTEEQYF.